A single sample gave rise to the 22 T cell receptor beta chains below, sequenced in a study of T cell repertoires in cytomegalovirus infection. Each CDR3 protein gets one entry after TCRdb re-called the reads with MiXCR. Among 250,000 to 300,000 distinct CDR3 sequences, roughly a fifth were seen once, and the ten largest hold roughly 19%. These TCRs' antigens remain unknown. Here the sequenced sample was cultured PBMCs, taken from culture after CMV antigen stimulation. Source of these receptors: a human donor in good health (CMV status not recorded). Some clones in this sample may be carry-over from other donors' samples.

This clonotype showed up just a few times. The rearrangement joins TRBV20-1 to TRBJ2-3, with a tentative D call TRBD2 (5 bases). The ends were cut back, 5 bases at V and 4 bases at J, with 22 bases in the middle. The CDR3 runs 16 residues. Germline CDR1 and CDR2: DFQATT and SNEGSKA (reference sequence). CDR3 coding DNA: TGCAGTGCTGACTACCCAGCGTCTTCGGACCCAGATACGCAGTATTTT. Residues: CSADYPASSDPDTQYF.

This clonotype was observed at least ten times. The chain links TRBV7-2 to TRBJ1-1; no firm D call. CDR1 SGHTA and CDR2 FQGNSA come from the germline V gene. V gave up 4 bases and J gave up 7 bases, with 16 bases separating them. The CDR3 runs to 14 residues. The CDR3 DNA reads TGTGCCAGCAGCTATGACCCCTTCCTGAGTGAAGCTTTCTTT. This encodes CASSYDPFLSEAFF.

This chain joins TRBV27 and TRBJ2-1, with 7 bases matching TRBD2. The V segment lost 0 bases and the J segment 5 bases; nucleotides outside the gene matches: 7. Germline V gene data show CDR1 as MNHEY and CDR2 as SMNVEV (reference sequence). This CDR3 comprises 16 residues. In nucleotides, the CDR3 is TGTGCCAGCAGTTTATCGTTCCCGGGAGGAAACAATGAGCAGTTCTTC. It codes for CASSLSFPGGNNEQFF.

V is TRBV6-5 and J is TRBJ1-4, with D tentatively TRBD1 (6 bases). Germline CDR1 is MNHEY and CDR2 is SVGAGI. The germline V and J ends were trimmed by 2 bases and 8 bases, with 18 bases remaining between them. The CDR3 totals 16 residues. The CDR3 DNA is TGTGCCAGCAGTTACCACCGACAGGTCGTTTTGGAAAAACTGTTTTTT. This sequence encodes CASSYHRQVVLEKLFF.

This clonotype occurred many times. This chain joins TRBV15 and TRBJ2-4, with D perhaps matching TRBD1 (6 bases). The ends were cut back, 7 bases at V and 5 bases at J, with 15 bases in the middle. The CDR3 is 14 residues long. Germline V lookup: CDR1 LNHNV, CDR2 YYDKDF (reference sequence). The CDR3 DNA reads as TGTGCCACCATAGGGAACAGGGTTCAAAACATTCAGTACTTC. Its translation: CATIGNRVQNIQYF.

This clonotype was detected only a few times. V usage is TRBV6-2 or TRBV6-3 and J usage is TRBJ2-7, with a tentative D call TRBD2 (5 bases). Trimming stripped 10 bases from V and 6 bases from J, with 19 bases between. The CDR3 runs to 13 residues. The germline V gene has CDR1 MNHEY and CDR2 SVGEGT. CDR3: CATRAEVGIEQYV. The CDR3 region has the DNA TGTGCCACCCGAGCGGAGGTGGGGATCGAGCAGTACGTC.

The chain combines TRBV6-2 or TRBV6-3 with TRBJ2-2, with 10 positions matching TRBD1. Germline V gene sequence: CDR1 MNHEY, CDR2 SVGEGT. This CDR3 has 16 amino acids. J was trimmed by 6 bases and V by 6 bases; bases with no gene match: 10. The CDR3 region is CASSPNPGQGSGELFF. CDR3 DNA sequence: TGTGCCAGCAGCCCCAACCCGGGACAGGGGTCCGGGGAGCTGTTTTTT.

In this sample, this clonotype turned up a few times. The chain combines TRBV11-3 with TRBJ1-1; possibly TRBD1 for D (5 bases). The CDR3 sequence is 16 residues long. CDR1 and CDR2 (germline): SGHNT, YENEEA. The ends were cut back, 1 base at V and 4 bases at J, with 16 bases in the middle. CDR3 sequence reads: CASSLGEGRYGTEAFF. In DNA form, the CDR3 reads TGTGCCAGCAGCTTAGGGGAGGGGAGGTACGGCACTGAAGCTTTCTTT.

This clonotype was counted ten times or more. The rearrangement uses TRBV6-5 and TRBJ2-1; 8 bases match TRBD2. Germline trimming cut 6 bases from V and 0 bases from J; bases unmatched to any gene: 4. CDR3 length equals 15 residues. Germline V gives CDR1 MNHEY, CDR2 SVGAGI. CDR3 sequence: CASRIAGFSYNEQFF. DNA for the CDR3: TGTGCCAGCAGGATAGCGGGATTCTCCTACAATGAGCAGTTCTTC.

This clonotype was seen a few times. The rearrangement joins TRBV7-9 to TRBJ2-5; 13 bases agree with TRBD2. This CDR3 is built from 17 residues. Germline CDR1 reads SEHNR; CDR2 reads FQNEAQ (reference sequence). After removal of 5 bases from V and 4 bases from J, the junction contained 10 bases not matched to a gene. This CDR3 is CASSPTSGRSMGETQYF. CDR3 nucleotides: TGTGCCAGCAGCCCGACTAGCGGGAGGAGTATGGGAGAGACCCAGTACTTC.

The V call is TRBV18, the J call TRBJ2-3; 12 positions agree with TRBD2. The CDR3 is made up of 15 amino acids. The germline V gene has CDR1 KGHSH and CDR2 LQKENI. V was clipped by 5 bases and J by 6 bases; unmatched bases: 6. The CDR3 region is CASSTGLAGRDTQYF. The CDR3 bases are TGTGCCAGCTCAACTGGACTAGCGGGACGGGATACGCAGTATTTT.

This sequence joins TRBV4-2 and TRBJ2-7; 8 positions match TRBD2. V lost 0 bases to trimming and J lost 2 bases; unmatched junction nucleotides: 9. The CDR3 has 17 residues. Germline assignment: CDR1 LGHNA and CDR2 YNFKEQ. The CDR3 region is CASSQESSQAGAYEQYF. CDR3 nucleotides: TGTGCCAGCAGCCAAGAATCCTCCCAAGCGGGAGCCTACGAGCAGTACTTC.

The V and J genes are TRBV12-3 or TRBV12-4 and TRBJ1-2; 12 bases line up with TRBD1. V was pared by 6 bases and J by 8 bases, with 10 bases of the junction left unmatched. This CDR3 is built from 15 residues. CDR3 sequence reads: CASSQEGQGAWGYTF. CDR3 DNA: TGTGCCAGCAGCCAAGAGGGACAGGGGGCTTGGGGCTACACCTTC.

This clonotype has just a few counts. The chain employs TRBV27 and TRBJ2-1; no reliable D call. Germline CDR1 and CDR2: MNHEY and SMNVEV (reference sequence). Trimming removed 4 bases at V and 0 bases at J, with 10 bases between. The CDR3 sequence is 15 residues long. CDR3 loop: CASSWSESSYNEQFF. Written as DNA, the CDR3 is TGTGCCAGCAGTTGGAGCGAGAGCTCCTACAATGAGCAGTTCTTC.

The CDR3, as DNA: TGTGCCAGCAGCTTCAGGACCGACTACAATGAGCAGTTCTTC. Translation: CASSFRTDYNEQFF. J is TRBJ2-1 and V is TRBV5-4; D is unclear. The CDR3 runs 14 residues. The germline V gene encodes CDR1 SGHNT and CDR2 YYREEE (reference sequence). Trimming took off 2 bases at V and 3 bases at J, with 9 bases between the two ends.

The chain joins TRBV25-1 to TRBJ2-3, with 9 bases identical to TRBD2. The CDR3 is made up of 12 amino acids. V shed 8 bases, J shed 4 bases, and the junction held 1 base outside the gene matches. Germline loops: CDR1 MGHDK, CDR2 SYGVNS. The DNA for the CDR3 is TGTGCCAGCGTAGCGGGAGCAGATACGCAGTATTTT. It codes for CASVAGADTQYF.

The V gene is TRBV6-1, the J gene TRBJ2-7, with D hard to call. The CDR3 has 14 residues. In germline, CDR1 is MNHNS, CDR2 SASEGT. V lost 1 base to trimming and J lost 3 bases, with 10 bases between them. DNA for the CDR3: TGTGCCAGCAGTGAAGTCGACTTGAACTACGAGCAGTACTTC. This codes for CASSEVDLNYEQYF.

The table lists this clonotype with a count of one. Since a much larger clone is just one base distant, this may be a read error. The chain recombines TRBV7-9 with TRBJ1-2; 7 nucleotides line up with TRBD1. The CDR3 length is 12 residues. J lost 6 bases, V lost 4 bases, and 2 bases had no gene match. CDR1 and CDR2 from the germline V gene are SEHNR and FQNEAQ (reference sequence). CDR3 DNA: TGTGCCAGCAGCTGGACAGGAGATGGCTACACCTTC. Its protein is CASSWTGDGYTF.

This clonotype was detected many times. The J gene is TRBJ2-1, the V gene TRBV7-2; unclear D gene. CDR3 length: 12 residues. Trimming stripped 5 bases from V and 3 bases from J, with 5 bases between. The germline gives CDR1 SGHTA, CDR2 FQGNSA. Written as DNA, the CDR3 is TGTGCCAGCAGCGTGAGCTACAATGAGCAGTTCTTC. Its protein product is CASSVSYNEQFF.

CDR3 protein: CAISESGTSGSSNEQFF. In DNA, the CDR3 is TGTGCCATCAGTGAGTCGGGGACTAGCGGGAGCTCCAATGAGCAGTTCTTC. The chain combines TRBV10-3 with TRBJ2-1; 14 nucleotides align to TRBD2. The V segment lost 0 bases and the J segment 6 bases; nucleotides outside the gene matches: 4. This CDR3 is 17 amino acids long. From germline, CDR1 is ENHRY and CDR2 SYGVKD.

The chain is built from TRBV7-4 and TRBJ2-1, with 11 bases identical to TRBD2. The CDR3 is 15 residues long. V lost 5 bases, J lost 7 bases, and 7 bases stayed unmatched. Germline CDR1 reads SGHVT; CDR2 reads SQSDAQ. The CDR3 sequence is CASSGGLAGQNEQFF. The CDR3 coding sequence is TGTGCCAGCAGCGGCGGACTAGCGGGCCAGAATGAGCAGTTCTTC.

The chain employs TRBV6-1 and TRBJ1-3; tentative D call: TRBD1 (5 bases). Germline V CDR1 and CDR2: MNHNS, SASEGT. Trimming removed 6 bases at V and 2 bases at J, with 17 bases between. The CDR3 is made up of 16 amino acids. The CDR3 nucleotides are TGTGCCAGCAGGGAGGGGATCCTAGGCGCTGGAAACACCATATATTTT. It is translated as CASREGILGAGNTIYF.